The 10 T cell receptor beta chains below come from one sample, sequenced in a study of glioma-infiltrating T cells. The iRepertoire nested amplicon-rescue multiplex PCR amplified TCR alpha and beta CDR3s from RNA. From the multiplex PCR reads, TCRdb called clonotypes with MiXCR, one entry per CDR3 protein. In the table there are approximately 90,000 distinct CDR3 sequences, 23% of which are singletons. The specimen sequenced was glioma tissue, nonneoplastic brain tissue, or PBMCs (not recorded which). These receptors were collected from a human donor with low-grade glioma or glioblastoma, undergoing nonglioma brain surgery, or in good health (not recorded which).

The J gene is TRBJ1-2, the V gene TRBV12-3 or TRBV12-4; D is unclear. The CDR3 contains 15 residues. The V end was cut by 2 bases, the J end by 1 base, with 11 bases between. The CDR3 nucleotides read TGTGCCAGCAGTTTAAGGCCACTCGGTAACTATGGCTACACCTTC. Its protein is CASSLRPLGNYGYTF.

Regarding this clonotype: Germline is not matched at one junction end, which may reflect a read error. This sequence joins TRBV5-4 and TRBJ1-5, with a possible D match to TRBD1 (6 bases). Germline V gene data show CDR1 as SGHNT and CDR2 as YYREEE (reference sequence). CDR3 length: 13 residues. For the CDR3, the DNA is TGTGCCAGCAGCCCGGGACAAAATCAGCCCCATCATTTT. This codes for CASSPGQNQPHHF.

The chain couples TRBV7-7 to TRBJ2-5, with 7 bases fitting TRBD2. This CDR3 comprises 15 residues. Germline V gene lookup returns CDR1 SSHAT and CDR2 FNYEAQ (reference sequence). V lost 4 bases and J lost 5; bases outside the gene matches: 10. CDR3 sequence: CASSSSGGRMETQYF. The DNA for the CDR3 is TGTGCCAGCAGCTCATCGGGAGGCCGTATGGAGACCCAGTACTTC.

In its sample, this clonotype was seen many times. The rearrangement links TRBV7-9 to TRBJ1-1; D perhaps matches TRBD1 (6 bases). V lost 5 bases, J lost 3 bases, and 19 bases lay in between. Germline-derived CDR1 and CDR2 are SEHNR and FQNEAQ (reference sequence). This CDR3 has 16 residues. The CDR3, as DNA: TGTGCCAGCAGCCCTTATCGGGGCAGGGGAGACACTGAAGCTTTCTTT. Protein: CASSPYRGRGDTEAFF.

This clonotype was detected many times. The V and J genes are TRBV2 and TRBJ1-2, with D maybe TRBD1 (6 bases). The CDR3 loop spans 14 amino acids. Trimming removed 5 bases from V and 8 bases from J, with 18 bases in between. The germline CDR1 and CDR2 sequences are SNHLY and FYNNEI. CDR3: CASSPQGTARGYTF. For the CDR3, the DNA is TGTGCCAGCAGTCCCCAGGGGACCGCGCGGGGCTACACCTTC.

This clonotype was counted many times. CDR3 region: CSVGRGSDNEQFF. CDR3 in DNA: TGCAGTGTGGGGAGGGGGTCGGACAATGAGCAGTTCTTC. J is TRBJ2-1 and V is TRBV20-1; D is possibly TRBD2 (7 bases). From germline, CDR1 is DFQATT and CDR2 SNEGSKA (reference sequence). The ends were cut back, 7 bases at V and 5 bases at J, with 15 bases in the middle. The CDR3 is 13 residues long.

Regarding this clonotype: Given a much more abundant clone one base away, this may be a read error. The chain couples TRBV10-1 to TRBJ1-5; tentative D call: TRBD1 (5 bases). Germline CDR1 and CDR2: WNHNN and SYGVQD (reference sequence). Trimming stripped 2 bases from V and 1 base from J, with 12 bases between. CDR3 size: 16 residues. The CDR3 region is CASSEQPRGSNQPQHF. The CDR3 DNA follows: TGCGCCAGCAGTGAGCAGCCTAGGGGAAGCAATCAGCCCCAGCATTTT.

This clonotype was seen once. The chain links TRBV29-1 to TRBJ1-1; D remains ambiguous. V was pared by 1 base and J by 4 bases, with 13 bases between. CDR3 size: 14 residues. Germline loops: CDR1 SQVTM, CDR2 ANQGSEA. Here the CDR3 reads CSVEGALPGTEAFF. The CDR3 DNA reads TGCAGCGTTGAAGGGGCGTTGCCGGGCACTGAAGCTTTCTTT.

By proportion, this clonotype is medium-sized. The chain is built from TRBV27 and TRBJ1-1, with no clear D. Germline V CDR1 and CDR2: MNHEY, SMNVEV (reference sequence). The CDR3 has 14 amino acids. Trimming left V 6 bases short and J 2 bases short, with 13 bases between. The CDR3 is CASRGPQGNTEAFF. The CDR3 DNA sequence: TGTGCCAGCAGAGGGCCGCAAGGAAACACTGAAGCTTTCTTT.

The chain uses TRBV28 and TRBJ1-5; 8 nucleotides agree with TRBD1. V gave up 3 bases and J gave up 3 bases; unmatched junction bases: 4. This CDR3 spans 15 amino acids. Germline CDR1 and CDR2: MDHEN and SYDVKM. The CDR3 protein is CASSLRTGTNQPQHF. The CDR3 DNA is TGTGCCAGCAGTTTGAGGACAGGGACCAATCAGCCCCAGCATTTT.